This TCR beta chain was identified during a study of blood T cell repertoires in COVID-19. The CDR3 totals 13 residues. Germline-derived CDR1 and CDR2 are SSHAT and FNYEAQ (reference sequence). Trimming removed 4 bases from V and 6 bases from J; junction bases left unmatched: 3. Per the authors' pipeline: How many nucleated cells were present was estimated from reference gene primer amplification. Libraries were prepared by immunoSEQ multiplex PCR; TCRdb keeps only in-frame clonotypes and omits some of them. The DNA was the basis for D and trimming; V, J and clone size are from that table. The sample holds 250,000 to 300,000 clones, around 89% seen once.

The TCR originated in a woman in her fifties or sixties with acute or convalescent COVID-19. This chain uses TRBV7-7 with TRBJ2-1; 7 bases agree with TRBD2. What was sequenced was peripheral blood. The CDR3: CASSWRLANEQFF. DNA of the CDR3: TGTGCCAGCAGCTGGAGACTAGCCAATGAGCAGTTCTTC.